Listed below are T cell receptor beta chains from one sample, sequenced in a study of immune cell composition in non-small cell lung cancer. Clones were sequenced by immunoSEQ multiplex PCR, and TCRdb holds only the in-frame ones, with some missing. The sample contains about 8,000 clones, about 75% of which appear only once. Sequenced: lung tumor tissue. These receptors were taken from a human donor with non-small cell lung cancer. Both conserved end residues are part of each CDR3. Fields, in order: D gene, clone size, V gene, J gene, CDR3 protein, CDR3 DNA. A D gene is named only where the DNA matches it firmly. For some rows the clone size is stated as once, few or many, or as a class when expanded; others skip it.

NA	few	TRBV5-6	TRBJ1-2	CASSLGTATSPYGYTF	TGTGCCAGCAGCTTGGGGACAGCCACCTCCCCCTATGGCTACACCTTC
NA	NA	TRBV19	TRBJ1-6	CASRTRGNSPLHF	TGTGCCAGTAGAACCAGGGGAAATTCACCCCTCCACTTT
NA	few	TRBV30	TRBJ1-5	CAWSASRAVNNQPQHF	TGTGCCTGGAGCGCCTCGAGGGCAGTCAATAATCAGCCCCAGCATTTT
TRBD2	NA	TRBV5-1	TRBJ2-1	CASSFSGASRNEQFF	TGCGCCAGCAGCTTCAGCGGGGCCTCGCGGAATGAGCAGTTCTTC
NA	NA	TRBV6-4	TRBJ1-1	CASSAEMNTEAFF	TGTGCCAGCAGTGCGGAGATGAACACTGAAGCTTTCTTT
NA	NA	TRBV6-6	TRBJ1-2	CASSFGQAPYGYTF	TGTGCCAGCAGTTTCGGACAAGCACCCTATGGCTACACCTTC
TRBD2	NA	TRBV7-8	TRBJ2-3	CASSLVASGGAVYTQYF	TGTGCCAGCAGCTTAGTGGCCAGCGGGGGGGCCGTATATACGCAGTATTTT
NA	once	TRBV7-8	TRBJ1-1	CASSLGPGNTEAFF	TGTGCCAGCAGCTTAGGCCCCGGGAACACTGAAGCTTTCTTT
NA	NA	TRBV15	TRBJ1-6	CATSRTPGGTLHF	TGTGCCACCAGCAGAACCCCGGGGGGGACCCTCCACTTT
NA	large	TRBV29-1	TRBJ1-1	CSVGGKQGDTEAFF	TGCAGCGTTGGGGGGAAACAGGGTGACACTGAAGCTTTCTTT
NA	NA	TRBV10-3	TRBJ1-6	CAIKGQSNSPLHF	TGTGCCATCAAGGGACAATCTAATTCACCCCTCCACTTT
NA	few	TRBV6-5	TRBJ1-2	CASSYLRTGGGYGYTF	TGTGCCAGCAGTTACCTCAGAACAGGCGGTGGCTATGGCTACACCTTC
TRBD1	once	TRBV18	TRBJ1-2	CASSPLGQGIYGYTF	TGTGCCAGCTCACCCCTGGGACAGGGAATCTATGGCTACACCTTC
TRBD1	few	TRBV5-1	TRBJ2-1	CASSFGWDRTYEQFF	TGCGCCAGCAGCTTCGGATGGGACAGGACGTATGAGCAGTTCTTC
NA	few	TRBV11-2	TRBJ1-2	CASSKTDYGYTF	TGTGCCAGCAGCAAAACAGACTATGGCTACACCTTC
NA	NA	TRBV6-1	TRBJ2-5	CAVGPPSGETQYF	TGTGCCGTCGGCCCCCCATCGGGAGAGACCCAGTACTTC
NA	NA	TRBV7-2	TRBJ2-5	CASSLFSVWETQYF	TGTGCCAGCAGCTTATTCAGCGTCTGGGAGACCCAGTACTTC
NA	NA	TRBV30	TRBJ1-3	CAWAATGGGGNTIYF	TGTGCCTGGGCGGCCACCGGGGGTGGTGGAAACACCATATATTTT
TRBD1	NA	TRBV30	TRBJ2-7	CAWGQGEVEQYF	TGTGCCTGGGGACAGGGGGAAGTCGAGCAGTACTTC
TRBD2	NA	TRBV5-1	TRBJ2-5	CASMGGGASETQYF	TGCGCCAGCATGGGCGGGGGGGCTTCAGAGACCCAGTACTTC
NA	NA	TRBV5-1	TRBJ2-7	CASSLGTDSYEQYF	TGCGCCAGCAGCTTGGGGACAGACTCCTACGAGCAGTACTTC
NA	once	TRBV29-1	TRBJ2-3	CSVDSGTTFTDTQYF	TGCAGCGTTGATTCCGGGACAACCTTCACAGATACGCAGTATTTT
NA	NA	TRBV20-1	TRBJ2-7	CSAREEREQYF	TGCAGTGCTAGAGAGGAGAGAGAGCAGTACTTC
NA	NA	TRBV4-2	TRBJ1-1	CASSQEFRVRPNTEAFF	TGTGCCAGCAGCCAAGAATTCAGGGTCAGGCCGAACACTGAAGCTTTCTTT
TRBD2	medium-sized	TRBV14	TRBJ2-1	CASNVGRAQEQFF	TGTGCCAGCAATGTCGGGAGGGCCCAGGAGCAGTTCTTC
NA	NA	TRBV13	TRBJ1-2	CASSMDGVYGYTF	TGTGCCAGCAGCATGGACGGGGTCTATGGCTACACCTTC
NA	few	TRBV4-1	TRBJ1-1	CASSSQRINTEAFF	TGCGCCAGCAGCTCGCAGAGGATCAACACTGAAGCTTTCTTT
NA	NA	TRBV2	TRBJ1-4	CASSEYGGDGSEKLFF	TGTGCCAGCAGTGAATATGGGGGGGACGGAAGCGAAAAACTGTTTTTT
TRBD1	NA	TRBV7-2	TRBJ2-7	CASRADRGGLYEQYF	TGTGCCAGCAGGGCTGACAGGGGGGGGCTCTACGAGCAGTACTTC
TRBD1	NA	TRBV5-1	TRBJ1-1	CASSLTGVNTEAFF	TGCGCCAGCAGCTTGACAGGGGTGAACACTGAAGCTTTCTTT
NA	NA	TRBV11-2	TRBJ2-2	CASETAGAGTGELFF	TGTGCCAGCGAAACAGCAGGGGCGGGCACCGGGGAGCTGTTTTTT
NA	NA	TRBV28	TRBJ1-1	CATLGRGNTEAFF	TGTGCCACCCTCGGACGGGGGAACACTGAAGCTTTCTTT
NA	NA	TRBV6-1	TRBJ1-2	CASSELQANGYTF	TGTGCCAGCAGTGAATTACAGGCGAATGGCTACACCTTC
TRBD1	NA	TRBV7-8	TRBJ1-6	CASSLVVRGQGPLHF	TGTGCCAGCAGCTTAGTTGTCAGGGGACAGGGGCCCCTCCACTTT
TRBD2	NA	TRBV5-1	TRBJ2-1	CASSRGEASGGYNEQFF	TGCGCCAGCAGCCGGGGTGAGGCTAGCGGGGGTTACAATGAGCAGTTCTTC
NA	NA	TRBV18	TRBJ1-1	CASSRQPNTEAFF	TGTGCCAGCTCACGACAGCCGAACACTGAAGCTTTCTTT
NA	NA	TRBV7-3	TRBJ2-1	CASSLARGNEQFF	TGTGCCAGCAGCTTAGCCAGGGGCAATGAGCAGTTCTTC
NA	NA	TRBV5-4	TRBJ1-6	CASSPADGDNSPLHF	TGTGCCAGCAGCCCGGCGGACGGGGATAATTCACCCCTCCACTTT
NA	NA	TRBV29-1	TRBJ1-2	CSVQSANYGYTF	TGCAGCGTCCAATCAGCTAACTATGGCTACACCTTC
TRBD1	NA	TRBV19	TRBJ2-7	CASSPRGQGSYEQYF	TGTGCCAGTAGTCCCCGAGGACAGGGCTCCTACGAGCAGTACTTC
NA	once	TRBV5-1	TRBJ2-7	CASSLGVEGGEQYF	TGCGCCAGCAGCTTGGGAGTAGAGGGCGGCGAGCAGTACTTC
TRBD1	NA	TRBV28	TRBJ1-5	CASSLFSGQGPQPQHF	TGTGCCAGCAGTTTATTTTCTGGACAGGGCCCTCAGCCCCAGCATTTT
NA	once	TRBV27	TRBJ1-1	CASSHRRTMNTEAFF	TGTGCCAGCAGCCATAGGAGGACGATGAACACTGAAGCTTTCTTT
NA	NA	TRBV19	TRBJ1-1	CASSIIDNTEAFF	TGTGCCAGTAGTATTATAGATAACACTGAAGCTTTCTTT
NA	NA	TRBV19	TRBJ1-5	CASNTMGQTFGPQHF	TGTGCCAGTAATACAATGGGACAAACGTTTGGGCCCCAGCATTTT
NA	NA	TRBV21-1	TRBJ2-7	CASSKVVGGYEQYF	TGTGCCAGCAGCAAAGTGGTCGGGGGCTACGAGCAGTACTTC
TRBD2	NA	TRBV28	TRBJ2-3	CASSPHSGGEDTQYF	TGTGCCAGCAGTCCTCATTCCGGGGGGGAAGATACGCAGTATTTT
NA	NA	TRBV27	TRBJ1-2	CASSLSEGTVNGYTF	TGTGCCAGCAGTTTATCGGAAGGTACAGTTAATGGCTACACCTTC
NA	NA	TRBV7-8	TRBJ1-6	CASSFIFQGASSYNSPLHF	TGTGCCAGCAGCTTTATTTTTCAAGGGGCAAGCTCCTATAATTCACCCCTCCACTTT
NA	NA	TRBV11-2	TRBJ1-6	CASSLGGAYTLHF	TGTGCCAGCAGCTTGGGGGGGGCGTACACCCTCCACTTT
TRBD2	NA	TRBV27	TRBJ2-4	CASSSGLARNIQYF	TGTGCCAGCAGTTCGGGACTAGCTAGAAACATTCAGTACTTC
NA	NA	TRBV15	TRBJ2-3	CATSRDAGRSADTQYF	TGTGCCACCAGCAGAGATGCTGGGAGGTCGGCAGATACGCAGTATTTT
NA	NA	TRBV28	TRBJ2-3	CASSLAGPPTDTQYF	TGTGCCAGCAGTTTGGCAGGTCCCCCCACAGATACGCAGTATTTT
TRBD2	few	TRBV4-1	TRBJ2-1	CASSQEGGRNEQFF	TGCGCCAGCAGCCAAGAGGGAGGGAGGAATGAGCAGTTCTTC
TRBD2	NA	TRBV30	TRBJ2-7	CAWKAREGYEQYF	TGTGCCTGGAAGGCCAGGGAGGGCTACGAGCAGTACTTC
NA	NA	TRBV27	TRBJ2-1	CASSLGGGREQFF	TGTGCCAGCAGTTTAGGGGGGGGGCGAGAACAGTTCTTC
NA	few	TRBV15	TRBJ1-2	CATSRDVGREGDYGYTF	TGTGCCACCAGCAGAGACGTCGGGAGGGAGGGCGACTATGGCTACACCTTC
NA	few	TRBV11-2	TRBJ1-1	CASSQGLNTEAFF	TGTGCCAGCAGCCAGGGGCTGAACACTGAAGCTTTCTTT